The 9 T cell receptor beta chains in this list originate from one sample, sequenced in a study of cytomegalovirus exposure and HLA in healthy donors. In the PCR, 60 Vbeta and 13 Jbeta primers were used. The repertoire was sequenced with immunoSEQ multiplex PCR; TCRdb's copy has only in-frame clones and lacks some. The table lists under 130,000 clones, approximately 64% of them singletons. Sequenced: PBMCs. These receptors all come from a woman between 50 and 59 years old in good health and CMV-seronegative.

This clone has only one observation. V is TRBV5-4 and J is TRBJ2-1; TRBD2 matches at 7 bases. The CDR3 runs 14 residues. The junction had 5 bases not matched to a gene; V was cut back by 4 bases and J by 4 bases. From germline, CDR1 is SGHNT and CDR2 YYREEE (reference sequence). DNA for the CDR3: TGTGCCAGCAGCCCGTACGGGGGGTACAATGAGCAGTTCTTC. This translates into CASSPYGGYNEQFF. The full variable domain, its missing parts supplied by reference TRBV5-4 and TRBJ2-1, is ETGVTQSPTHLIKTRGQQVTLRCSSQSGHNTVSWYQQALGQGPQFIFQYYREEENGRGNFPPRFSGLQFPNYSSELNVNALELDDSALYLCASSPYGGYNEQFFGPGTRLTVL.

This clone was seen just once. The V gene is TRBV7-2, the J gene TRBJ2-2, with TRBD2 matching 14 bases. V was clipped by 4 bases and J by 7 bases; unmatched bases: 8. Germline CDR1 is SGHTA and CDR2 is FQGNSA. The CDR3 is 17 residues long. The CDR3 coding sequence is TGTGCCAGCAGCTCCTCGGGACTAGCGGGAGCTGGCGGGGAGCTGTTTTTT. Protein product: CASSSSGLAGAGGELFF.

The chain has TRBV19 and TRBJ1-6, with D perhaps matching TRBD1 (5 bases). Germline V lookup: CDR1 LNHDA, CDR2 SQIVND (reference sequence). This CDR3 has 14 amino acids. V lost 7 bases, J lost 5 bases, and 12 bases lay in between. In DNA form, the CDR3 reads TGTGCCAGTAAATGGGGCACCGATAATTCACCCCTCCACTTT. It yields the protein CASKWGTDNSPLHF. Variable domain in full (rest from reference TRBV19 and TRBJ1-6): DGGITQSPKYLFRKEGQNVTLSCEQNLNHDAMYWYRQDPGQGLRLIYYSQIVNDFQKGDIAEGYSVSREKKESFPLTVTSAQKNPTAFYLCASKWGTDNSPLHFGNGTRLTVT.

This clone has more than one count but fewer than ten. The chain uses TRBV7-3 and TRBJ2-2; D remains ambiguous. V was cut by 5 bases and J by 2 bases, with 12 bases left in between. Germline V lookup: CDR1 SGHTA, CDR2 FQGTGA. There are 15 residues in the CDR3. The CDR3 loop is CASSQNSLNTGELFF. The CDR3 nucleotides are TGTGCCAGCAGCCAGAACAGCCTAAACACCGGGGAGCTGTTTTTT.

The chain couples TRBV18 to TRBJ1-1; D not resolved. This CDR3 comprises 12 residues. V was clipped by 3 bases and J by 6 bases, with 8 bases between them. The germline V gene has CDR1 KGHSH and CDR2 LQKENI. CDR3 in amino acids: CASSPPESEAFF. The CDR3, as DNA: TGTGCCAGCTCACCTCCGGAGTCTGAAGCTTTCTTT. Full variable domain (outside the CDR3, taken from reference TRBV18 and TRBJ1-1): NAGVMQNPRHLVRRRGQEARLRCSPMKGHSHVYWYRQLPEEGLKFMVYLQKENIIDESGMPKERFSAEFPKEGPSILRIQQVVRGDSAAYFCASSPPESEAFFGQGTRLTVV.

CDR3 sequence: CASSLSSGSYNEQFF. The CDR3 region has the DNA TGTGCCAGCAGCTTATCTAGCGGGAGCTACAATGAGCAGTTCTTC. This chain connects TRBV7-6 to TRBJ2-1; TRBD2 aligns across 10 bases. CDR1 and CDR2 (germline): SGHVS, FNYEAQ. V lost 2 bases and J lost 3; bases outside the gene matches: 1. The CDR3 consists of 15 residues. The whole variable domain, filled in from reference TRBV7-6 and TRBJ2-1, reads GAGVSQSPRYKVTKRGQDVALRCDPISGHVSLYWYRQALGQGPEFLTYFNYEAQQDKSGLPNDRFSAERPEGSISTLTIQRTEQRDSAMYRCASSLSSGSYNEQFFGPGTRLTVL.

This clone was counted only a few times. The chain couples TRBV4-1 to TRBJ1-2; 9 bases match TRBD1. Trimming took 6 bases from V and 7 from J; bases not matched to a gene: 15. The CDR3 covers 16 residues. Germline-derived CDR1 and CDR2 are MGHRA and YSYEKL. CDR3 loop: CASRSLQGQGTGGYTF. In DNA, the CDR3 is TGCGCCAGCAGAAGCCTCCAGGGACAGGGCACAGGTGGCTACACCTTC.

This chain uses TRBV5-1 with TRBJ2-5; 8 bases are a match to TRBD1. This CDR3 is 13 amino acids long. CDR1 SGHRS and CDR2 YFSETQ come from the germline V gene. J was trimmed by 7 bases and V by 3 bases; bases with no gene match: 5. This chain's CDR3 is CASSSTGAGTQYF. DNA for the CDR3: TGCGCCAGCAGCTCGACAGGGGCGGGGACCCAGTACTTC.

This chain connects TRBV9 to TRBJ1-4; possibly TRBD1 for D (5 bases). Germline CDR1 SGDLS, CDR2 YYNGEE. The V and J ends lost 3 bases and 8 bases respectively, with 14 bases between them. This CDR3 spans 14 amino acids. The CDR3 DNA follows: TGTGCCAGCAGCGCCTCAGGGAGCGGGGAAAAACTGTTTTTT. It translates to CASSASGSGEKLFF.